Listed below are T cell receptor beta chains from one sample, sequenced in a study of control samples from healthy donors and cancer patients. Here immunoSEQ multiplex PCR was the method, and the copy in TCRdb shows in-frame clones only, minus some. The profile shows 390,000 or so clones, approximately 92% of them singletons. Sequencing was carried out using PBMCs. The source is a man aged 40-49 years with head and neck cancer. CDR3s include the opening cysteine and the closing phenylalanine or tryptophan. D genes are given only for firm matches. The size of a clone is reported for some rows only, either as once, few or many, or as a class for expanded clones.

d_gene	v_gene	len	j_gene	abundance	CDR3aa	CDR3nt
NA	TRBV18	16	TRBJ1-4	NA	CASSPNRVVANEKLFF	TGTGCCAGCTCTCCTAACAGGGTGGTGGCTAATGAAAAACTGTTTTTT
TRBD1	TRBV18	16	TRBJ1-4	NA	CASSPEQGRRNEKLFF	TGTGCCAGCTCACCAGAACAGGGGAGGAGGAATGAAAAACTGTTTTTT
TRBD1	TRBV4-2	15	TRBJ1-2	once	CASSQGTGVFYGYTF	TGTGCCAGCAGCCAAGGGACAGGGGTTTTTTATGGCTACACCTTC
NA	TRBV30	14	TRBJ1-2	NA	CACSTGTLGNGYTF	TGTGCCTGTTCCACCGGGACCCTAGGGAATGGCTACACCTTC
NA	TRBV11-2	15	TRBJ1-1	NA	CASSLGAVLDTEAFF	TGTGCCAGCAGCTTAGGGGCTGTCTTGGACACTGAAGCTTTCTTT
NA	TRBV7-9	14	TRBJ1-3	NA	CASSLVTLENTIYF	TGTGCCAGCAGCTTAGTAACCCTAGAAAACACCATATATTTT
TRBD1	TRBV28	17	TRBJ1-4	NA	CASSFRDSFHPNEKLFF	TGTGCCAGCAGTTTTCGGGACAGTTTCCACCCTAATGAAAAACTGTTTTTT
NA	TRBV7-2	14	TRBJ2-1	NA	CASNRLGGPNEQFF	TGTGCCAGCAACCGCTTAGGAGGTCCAAATGAGCAGTTCTTC
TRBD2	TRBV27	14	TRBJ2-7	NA	CASTFRGREDEQYF	TGTGCCAGCACCTTTCGCGGGAGGGAAGACGAGCAGTACTTC
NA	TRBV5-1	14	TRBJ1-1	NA	CASSLEGTNTEAFF	TGCGCCAGCAGCTTGGAAGGGACCAACACTGAAGCTTTCTTT
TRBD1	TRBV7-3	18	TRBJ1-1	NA	CASSPGRDRDHVNTEAFF	TGTGCCAGCAGCCCCGGCAGGGACAGGGACCATGTTAACACTGAAGCTTTCTTT
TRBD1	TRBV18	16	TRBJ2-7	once	CASSPLPRDRGSEQYF	TGTGCCAGCTCACCTCTACCCCGGGACAGGGGTAGCGAGCAGTACTTC
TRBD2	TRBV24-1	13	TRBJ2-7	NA	CATSAGGTYEQYF	TGTGCCACCAGTGCGGGGGGGACCTACGAGCAGTACTTC
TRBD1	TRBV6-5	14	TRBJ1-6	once	CASSYRDRYSPLHF	TGTGCCAGCAGTTACCGGGACAGATATTCACCCCTCCACTTT
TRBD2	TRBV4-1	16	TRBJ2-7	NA	CASSLVTGGSWYEQYF	TGCGCCAGCAGCCTCGTGACCGGGGGGAGCTGGTACGAGCAGTACTTC
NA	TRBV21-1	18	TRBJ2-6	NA	CASSKCGSGACGANVLTF	TGTGCCAGCAGCAAATGCGGTAGCGGGGCTTGTGGGGCCAACGTCCTGACTTTC
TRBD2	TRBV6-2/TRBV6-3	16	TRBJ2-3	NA	CASSFPVAGARDTQYF	TGTGCCAGCAGTTTCCCGGTAGCGGGGGCCCGAGATACGCAGTATTTT
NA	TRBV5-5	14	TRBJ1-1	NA	CAGSPLSSNTEAFF	TGTGCCGGCAGCCCACTTAGTTCGAACACTGAAGCTTTCTTT
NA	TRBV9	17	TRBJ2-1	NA	CASSALARQEYYNEQFF	TGTGCCAGCAGCGCTTTAGCGAGACAGGAATATTACAATGAGCAGTTCTTC